This T cell receptor (beta chain) was identified in a study of human T cells and chemical hapten exposure. Study at large: The patch tests put 0.01% DPC on the skin of the upper back and were read 6 days later. Mainly, slight library volume differences in the pool made TCR yields vary.

The time point is: patch test 3, about 24 weeks after DPC sensitization. Regarding treatment: therapeutic diphenylcyclopropenone sensitization with weekly scalp DPC. Sequencing started from total RNA isolated from unfractionated whole blood. Via MiXCR, TCRdb re-called the RACE reads, giving one row per CDR3 protein. The sample has under 200,000 distinct CDR3 sequences, about a quarter seen once. Germline CDR1 is SGDLS and CDR2 is YYNGEE. The J segment lost 2 bases and the V segment lost 0 bases, leaving 5 bases of the junction unmatched. The CDR3 contains 16 residues. This chain connects TRBV9 to TRBJ2-5; TRBD2 aligns across 9 bases. The sequenced sample was whole blood, obtained in connection with sensitization to the hapten diphenylcyclopropenone (DPC). This sequence was found in a woman between 18 and 30 years old with alopecia areata. Some clones in this sample may be carry-over from other donors' samples. The DNA of the CDR3 is TGTGCCAGCAGCGTAGATCTAGCGGGGTCTCAAGAGACCCAGTACTTC. Translated: CASSVDLAGSQETQYF.